This TCR beta chain was retrieved from a study of regulatory T cells in long-lasting Graves disease. In building TCR beta libraries, iRepertoire HTBI primers were used together with Arm-PCR of CDR3 regions. TCRdb ran MiXCR on the multiplex PCR reads and lists one entry per CDR3 protein. The sample records some 370,000 distinct CDR3 sequences, roughly 23% being singletons. Documented time point: persistent/refractory GD, antithyroid drugs over 5 years with positive TRAb. Making the TCR library involved RNA that had been extracted from PBMCs. Regarding this clonotype: Antigen specificity is unknown.

Points from the study as a whole: Persistent Graves' disease cases displayed lower TCR diversity than newly diagnosed ones. Persistent disease was characterized by preferential usage of TRBV28, TRBJ1-2 and TRBJ2-5.

CDR3 size: 14 residues. The germline V gene encodes CDR1 MNHEY and CDR2 SVGEGT. With 6 bases removed from V and 1 base from J, the gap between germline ends came to 12 bases. Source: peripheral blood mononuclear cells (PBMCs), taken when the disease was refractory, from a patient treated with antithyroid drugs. J is TRBJ1-1 and V is TRBV6-2 or TRBV6-3; D is unclear. This receptor was identified in a woman in her forties with Graves disease. The CDR3 DNA is TGTGCCAGCAGCTCGTCCCATTGGAACACTGAAGCTTTCTTT. This encodes CASSSSHWNTEAFF.